The rows below give T cell receptor beta chains drawn from one sample of a study of neurological immune-mediated disorders. MiXCR was run by TCRdb on the 5' RACE reads, yielding one entry per CDR3 protein. The data hold some 25,000 distinct CDR3 sequences, with 6.5% to 8.5% observed a single time. The source material was PBMCs. These receptors were taken from a woman in her forties in good health. Both conserved end residues are trimmed from each CDR3.

j_call v_call cdr3_aa
TRBJ1-2 TRBV5-1 ASSLSWRGFTDGYT
TRBJ2-5 TRBV9 ASSKLQGETQY
TRBJ2-1 TRBV7-9 ASSWGTATNEQF
TRBJ1-5 TRBV12-3/TRBV12-4 ASSLATGNQPQH
TRBJ2-2 TRBV7-3 ASSSRDHRTGELF
TRBJ1-4 TRBV7-8 ASSFSGTALEKLF
TRBJ1-1 TRBV6-5 ASSYGLLNTEAF
TRBJ2-1 TRBV5-6 ASSLEFNEQF
TRBJ2-2 TRBV12-3/TRBV12-4 ASTFGQPMTGELF
TRBJ1-2 TRBV29-1 SVAPDGYT
TRBJ2-1 TRBV7-8 ASSQNRALSQLSSSYNEQF
TRBJ2-7 TRBV11-2 ASSLDRRTGFYEQY
TRBJ2-7 TRBV20-1 SARTSVDEQY
TRBJ1-5 TRBV20-1 SARESRGRGDSNQPQH
TRBJ2-7 TRBV5-5 ASSLLGERSYEQD
TRBJ2-5 TRBV7-9 ASSRAGGWETQY
TRBJ2-5 TRBV7-9 ASSLAPGGKETQY